This T cell receptor (beta chain) was recovered during a study of radiotherapy plus CTLA-4 blockade in lung cancer. Study background: Among patients, over 15% showed objective responses, and roughly 30% had disease control.

With regard to this clone: Its specificity is unknown.

General study findings and limits: Radiotherapy was combined with ipilimumab, and tumor-derived TCR clones then expanded in blood. Response was reportedly best predicted by early blood T cell clone dynamics, with interferon-beta.

Patients in the study, people with chemo-refractory metastatic non-small-cell lung cancer, received focal radiation plus ipilimumab CTLA-4 blockade. Sequenced by immunoSEQ multiplex PCR; TCRdb stores in-frame clones only, minus some. The data hold 80,000 or so clones, with around 81% observed a single time. The CDR3 runs to 14 residues. Germline CDR1 and CDR2: MNHNS and SASEGT. After removal of 5 bases from V and 4 bases from J, the junction contained 6 bases not matched to a gene. This sample comprised peripheral blood, obtained from a patient treated with radiotherapy plus ipilimumab. The clonotype originates from a human donor with non-small cell lung cancer whose response to radiotherapy plus ipilimumab could not be evaluated. Some clones in this sample may be carry-over from other donors' samples. The V gene is TRBV6-1, the J gene TRBJ1-2; 8 bases map to TRBD1. This chain's CDR3 is CASSSLTGVYGYTF. Written as DNA, the CDR3 is TGTGCCAGCAGTTCTCTGACAGGGGTCTATGGCTACACCTTC.